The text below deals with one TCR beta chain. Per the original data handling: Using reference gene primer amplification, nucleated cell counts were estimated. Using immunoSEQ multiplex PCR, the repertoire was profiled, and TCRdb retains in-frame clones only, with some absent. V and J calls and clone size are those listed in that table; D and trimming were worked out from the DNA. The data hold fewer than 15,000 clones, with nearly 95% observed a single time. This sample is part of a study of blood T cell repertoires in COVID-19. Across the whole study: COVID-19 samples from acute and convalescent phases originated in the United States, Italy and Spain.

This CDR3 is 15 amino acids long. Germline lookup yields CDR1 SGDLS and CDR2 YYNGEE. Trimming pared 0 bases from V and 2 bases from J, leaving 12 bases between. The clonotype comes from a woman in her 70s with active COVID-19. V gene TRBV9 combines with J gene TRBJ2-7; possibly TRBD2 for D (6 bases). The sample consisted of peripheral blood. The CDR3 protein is CASSVAPGVTYEQYF. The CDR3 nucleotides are TGTGCCAGCAGCGTAGCTCCGGGGGTGACCTACGAGCAGTACTTC.